The present TCR beta chain was sequenced within a study of technical replicates of blood from several donors. Generated by immunoSEQ multiplex PCR, the TCRdb table keeps only in-frame clones and is missing some. The data show 60,000 or so clones, with more than 75% seen just once and around 5.5% held by the top ten. Sequenced input: PBMCs. The clonotype comes from a human donor in good health. Some clones in this sample may be carry-over from other donors' samples.

The CDR3 protein is CASSGYLAGGSYNEQFF. The CDR3 DNA reads as TGTGCCAGCAGCGGCTACTTAGCGGGGGGTTCCTACAATGAGCAGTTCTTC. V usage is TRBV5-4 and J usage is TRBJ2-1; the match to TRBD2 covers 10 bases. Trimming removed 4 bases from V and 1 base from J; junction bases left unmatched: 8. The CDR3 is 17 amino acids. Germline V lookup: CDR1 SGHNT, CDR2 YYREEE (reference sequence).